This entry concerns a single T cell receptor (beta chain). The CDR3 extends over 11 amino acids. V gave up 3 bases and J gave up 14 bases, with 12 bases separating them. Germline V gives CDR1 SEHNR, CDR2 FQNEAQ (reference sequence). Both 60 Vbeta primers and 13 Jbeta primers went into the PCR. Sequencing was performed with immunoSEQ multiplex PCR; in TCRdb, only in-frame clones are kept and a portion is missing. The sample lists about 190,000 clones, approximately 86% occurring once. This specimen belongs to a study of cytomegalovirus exposure and HLA in healthy donors. This receptor was taken from a woman aged 18 to 35 in good health and CMV-seronegative. V usage is TRBV7-9 and J usage is TRBJ2-3; D is perhaps TRBD1 (5 bases). Sequences were obtained from PBMCs. The CDR3 loop reads CASSLGHGGYF. The CDR3 DNA is TGTGCCAGCAGCTTGGGGCACGGCGGGTATTTT.